This T cell receptor (beta chain) is drawn from a study of blood T cell repertoires in COVID-19. V was pared by 4 bases and J by 1 base, with 9 bases of the junction left unmatched. Per the germline V gene, CDR1 is SGHRS and CDR2 is YFSETQ. The CDR3 has 16 residues. This clone was seen once. Produced via immunoSEQ multiplex PCR; TCRdb's table is partial and in-frame only. The data hold about 200,000 clones, with about four fifths observed a single time. This sequence joins TRBV5-1 and TRBJ2-3, with 7 bases that match TRBD2. The receptor was derived from a woman between 50 and 59 years old with active or convalescent COVID-19. Sequenced sample: peripheral blood. The CDR3 region is CASSLPGAGGTDTQYF. For the CDR3, the DNA is TGCGCCAGCAGCCTCCCCGGGGCGGGGGGCACAGATACGCAGTATTTT.